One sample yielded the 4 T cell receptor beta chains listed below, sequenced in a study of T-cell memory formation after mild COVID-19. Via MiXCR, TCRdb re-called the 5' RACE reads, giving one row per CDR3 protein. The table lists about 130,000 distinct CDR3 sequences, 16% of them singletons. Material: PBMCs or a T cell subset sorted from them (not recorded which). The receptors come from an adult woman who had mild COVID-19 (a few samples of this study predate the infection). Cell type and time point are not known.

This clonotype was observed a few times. The CDR3 DNA reads as TGTGCCAGCAGTGAGGGCAGAGACAATGAGCAGTTCTTC. Protein sequence: CASSEGRDNEQFF. The chain recombines TRBV2 with TRBJ2-1; no reliable D call. Trimming pared 3 bases from V and 5 bases from J, leaving 8 bases between. Germline CDR1 reads SNHLY; CDR2 reads FYNNEI. The CDR3 has 13 residues.

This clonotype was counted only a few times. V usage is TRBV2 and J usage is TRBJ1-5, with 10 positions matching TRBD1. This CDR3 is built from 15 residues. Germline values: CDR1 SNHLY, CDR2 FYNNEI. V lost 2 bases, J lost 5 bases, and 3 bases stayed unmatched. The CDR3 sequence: CASSEMTGGHQPQHF. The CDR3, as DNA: TGTGCCAGCAGTGAAATGACAGGGGGCCATCAGCCCCAGCATTTT.

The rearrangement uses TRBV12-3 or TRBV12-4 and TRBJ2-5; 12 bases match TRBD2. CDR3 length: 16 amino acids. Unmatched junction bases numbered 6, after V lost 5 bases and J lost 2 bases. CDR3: CASSPLAGGTQETQYF. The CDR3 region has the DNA TGTGCCAGCAGTCCTCTAGCGGGAGGGACTCAAGAGACCCAGTACTTC.

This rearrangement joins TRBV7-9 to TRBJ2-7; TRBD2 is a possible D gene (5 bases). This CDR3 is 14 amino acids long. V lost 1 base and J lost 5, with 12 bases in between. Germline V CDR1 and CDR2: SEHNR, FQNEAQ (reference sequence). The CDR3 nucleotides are TGTGCCAGCAGCTTAGGGACTGGGTATGACGAGCAGTACTTC. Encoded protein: CASSLGTGYDEQYF.